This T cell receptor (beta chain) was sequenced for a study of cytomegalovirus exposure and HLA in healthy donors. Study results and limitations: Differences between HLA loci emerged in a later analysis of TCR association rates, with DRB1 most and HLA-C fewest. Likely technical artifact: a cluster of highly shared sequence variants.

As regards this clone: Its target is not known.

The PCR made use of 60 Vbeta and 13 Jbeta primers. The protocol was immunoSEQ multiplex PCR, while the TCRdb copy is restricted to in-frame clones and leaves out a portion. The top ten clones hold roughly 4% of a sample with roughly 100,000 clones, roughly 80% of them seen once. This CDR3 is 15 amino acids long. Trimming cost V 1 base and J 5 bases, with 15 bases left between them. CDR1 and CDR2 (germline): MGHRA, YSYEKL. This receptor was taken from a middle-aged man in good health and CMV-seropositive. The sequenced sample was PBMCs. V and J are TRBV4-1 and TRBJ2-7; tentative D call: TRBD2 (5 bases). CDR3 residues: CASSQGGARSHEQYF. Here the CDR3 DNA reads TGCGCCAGCAGCCAAGGGGGAGCTAGGAGCCACGAGCAGTACTTC.